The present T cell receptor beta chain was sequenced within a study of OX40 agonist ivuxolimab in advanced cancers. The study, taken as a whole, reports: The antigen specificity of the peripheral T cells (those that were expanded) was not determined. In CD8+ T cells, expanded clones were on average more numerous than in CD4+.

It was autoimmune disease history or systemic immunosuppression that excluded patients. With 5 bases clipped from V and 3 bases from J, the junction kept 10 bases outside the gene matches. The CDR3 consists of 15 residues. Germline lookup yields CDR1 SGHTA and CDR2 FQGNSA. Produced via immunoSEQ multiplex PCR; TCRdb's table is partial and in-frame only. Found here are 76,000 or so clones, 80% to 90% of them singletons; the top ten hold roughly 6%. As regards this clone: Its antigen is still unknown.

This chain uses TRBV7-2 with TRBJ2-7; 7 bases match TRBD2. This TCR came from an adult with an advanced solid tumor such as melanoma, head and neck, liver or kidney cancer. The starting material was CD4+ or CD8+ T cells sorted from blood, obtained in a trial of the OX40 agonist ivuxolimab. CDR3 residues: CASSTTSLPLYEQYF. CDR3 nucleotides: TGTGCCAGCAGCACGACTAGCCTGCCCCTCTACGAGCAGTACTTC.